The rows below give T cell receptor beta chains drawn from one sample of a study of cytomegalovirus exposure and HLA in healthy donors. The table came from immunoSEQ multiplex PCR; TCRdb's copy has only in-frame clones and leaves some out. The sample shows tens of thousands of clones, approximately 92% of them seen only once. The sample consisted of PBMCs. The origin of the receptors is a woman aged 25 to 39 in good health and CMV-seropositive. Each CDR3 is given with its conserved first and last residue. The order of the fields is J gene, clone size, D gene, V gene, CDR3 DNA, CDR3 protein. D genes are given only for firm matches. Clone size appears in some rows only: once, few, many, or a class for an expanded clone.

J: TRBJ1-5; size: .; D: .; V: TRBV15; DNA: TGTGCCACCAGAGACCCCCGGGGGGCGCAGCCCCAGCATTTT; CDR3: CATRDPRGAQPQHF
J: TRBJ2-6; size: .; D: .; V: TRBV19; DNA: TGTGCCAGTAGTATCGAGGGCTCTGGGGCCAACGTCCTGACTTTC; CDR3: CASSIEGSGANVLTF
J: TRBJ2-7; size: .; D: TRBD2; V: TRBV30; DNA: TGTGCCTGGAGTGTGGGCAGAGAGCGGGAGGGGTCGGCCTACGAGCAGTACTTC; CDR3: CAWSVGREREGSAYEQYF
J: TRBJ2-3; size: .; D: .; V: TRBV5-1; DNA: TGCGCCAGCAGCTTGGTCGCAGATACGCAGTATTTT; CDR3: CASSLVADTQYF
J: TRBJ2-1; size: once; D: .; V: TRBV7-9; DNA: TGTGCCAGCAGCTTAGACAGGGCCCAGTTCTTC; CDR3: CASSLDRAQFF
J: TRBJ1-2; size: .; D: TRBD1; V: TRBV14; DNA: TGTGCCAGCAGCCATGCGGGGACAGGGTATGGCTACACCTTC; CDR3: CASSHAGTGYGYTF
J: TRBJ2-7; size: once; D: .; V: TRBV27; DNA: TGTGCCAGCAGTCCCAAAAATCAGGGCAGGCAGATTTACGAGCAGTACTTC; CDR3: CASSPKNQGRQIYEQYF
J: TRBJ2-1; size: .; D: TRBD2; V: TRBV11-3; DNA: TGTGCCAGCAGCCCTCGGGCTAGCGGGAGTTTCGAATACAATGAGCAGTTCTTC; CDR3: CASSPRASGSFEYNEQFF
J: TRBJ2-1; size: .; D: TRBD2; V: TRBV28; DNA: TGTGCCAGCAGTAGCCTAGCGGGAGAGAGAGATGAGCAGTTCTTC; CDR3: CASSSLAGERDEQFF
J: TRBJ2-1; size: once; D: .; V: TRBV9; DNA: TGTGCCAGCAGCCCGAGAAGCGGTGCTCGGGAGCAGTTCTTC; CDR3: CASSPRSGAREQFF
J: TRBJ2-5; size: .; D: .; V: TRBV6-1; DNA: TGTGCCAGCAGGAGACCTAGGGGGTACCAAGAGACCCAGTACTTC; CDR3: CASRRPRGYQETQYF
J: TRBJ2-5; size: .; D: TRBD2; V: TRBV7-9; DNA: TGTGCCGGCCTGGGGCTAGCGGGAGTGGACGGGGAGACCCAGTACTTC; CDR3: CAGLGLAGVDGETQYF
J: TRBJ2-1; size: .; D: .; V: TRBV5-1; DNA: TGCGCCAGCAGCCTAACGACAGGCTCCTACAATGAGCAGTTCTTC; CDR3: CASSLTTGSYNEQFF
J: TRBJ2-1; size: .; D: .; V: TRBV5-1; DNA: TGCGCCAGCAGCTTTACGGGTTCCTACAATGAGCAGTTCTTC; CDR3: CASSFTGSYNEQFF
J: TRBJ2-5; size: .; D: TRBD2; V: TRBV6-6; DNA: TGTGCCAGCAGTTACCCAATAGCGGGAGGGTATGAGACCCAGTACTTC; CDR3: CASSYPIAGGYETQYF
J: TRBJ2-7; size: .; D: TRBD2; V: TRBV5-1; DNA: TGCGCCAGCAGCCCTGGAGGCGGGGGAGTGAACGAGCAGTACTTC; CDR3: CASSPGGGGVNEQYF
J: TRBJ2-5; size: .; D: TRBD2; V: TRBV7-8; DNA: TGTGCCAGCAGCGCCGCCAGACTAGCGGGAGGAGAGACCCAGTACTTC; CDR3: CASSAARLAGGETQYF
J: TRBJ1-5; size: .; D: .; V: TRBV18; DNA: TGTGCCAGCTCACCACGGGGGACTGCCGACTATAGCAATCAGCCCCAGCATTTT; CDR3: CASSPRGTADYSNQPQHF
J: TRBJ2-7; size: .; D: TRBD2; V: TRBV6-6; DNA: TGTGCCAGCAGCAAGACTAGCGGGGGCTCCTACGAGCAGTACTTC; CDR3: CASSKTSGGSYEQYF
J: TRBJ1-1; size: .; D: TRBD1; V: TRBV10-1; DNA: TGCGCCAGCAGAGGGGGCCCGGCCACTGAAGCTTTCTTT; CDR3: CASRGGPATEAFF
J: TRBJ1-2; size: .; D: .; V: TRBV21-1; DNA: TGTGCCAGCATCCTCCGGAGGGGTAGGAGCTATGGCTACACCTTC; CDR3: CASILRRGRSYGYTF
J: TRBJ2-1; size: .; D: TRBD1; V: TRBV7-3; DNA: TGTGCCAGCAGCTCACGCTCGGGGACAGGGTTGAATGAGCAGTTCTTC; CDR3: CASSSRSGTGLNEQFF
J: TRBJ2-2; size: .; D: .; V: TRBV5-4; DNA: TGTGCCAGCAGCTTGACATCGACAAACACCGGGGAGCTGTTTTTT; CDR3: CASSLTSTNTGELFF
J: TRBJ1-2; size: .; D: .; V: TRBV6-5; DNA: TGTGCCAGCAGTGACACTTGGGCCTATGGCTACACCTTC; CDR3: CASSDTWAYGYTF
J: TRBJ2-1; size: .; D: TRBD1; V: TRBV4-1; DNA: TGCGCCAGCACCGTAAGACAGGGTGGTGTGAATGAGCAGTTCTTC; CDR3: CASTVRQGGVNEQFF
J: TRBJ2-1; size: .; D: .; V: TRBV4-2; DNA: TGTGCCAGCAGCCAAGAGGGCAGCTCCTACAATGAGCAGTTCTTC; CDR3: CASSQEGSSYNEQFF
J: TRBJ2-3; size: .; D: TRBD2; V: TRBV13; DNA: TGTGCCAGCAGCTTCGTCTTAGCGGGAGGAGCAGATACGCAGTATTTT; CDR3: CASSFVLAGGADTQYF
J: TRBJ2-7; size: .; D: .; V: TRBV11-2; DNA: TGTGCCAGCAGCTTCCCCCTTGGGAGGTCCCACGAGCAGTACTTC; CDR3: CASSFPLGRSHEQYF
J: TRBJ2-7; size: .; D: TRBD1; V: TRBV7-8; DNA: TGTGCCAGCAGCCACCGGGACAGGGCGTACGAGCAGTACTTC; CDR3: CASSHRDRAYEQYF
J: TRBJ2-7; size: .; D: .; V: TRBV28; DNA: TGTGCCAGCACCCGCGGGACCTACGAGCAGTACTTC; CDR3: CASTRGTYEQYF
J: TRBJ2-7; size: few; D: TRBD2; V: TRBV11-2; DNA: TGTGCCAGCAGCTTTTCCGCGGGAGGTTTGTACGAGCAGTACTTC; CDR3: CASSFSAGGLYEQYF
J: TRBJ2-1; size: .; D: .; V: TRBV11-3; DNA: TGTGCCAGCAGCTGGGGCCGCGGCAACTACAATGAGCAGTTCTTC; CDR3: CASSWGRGNYNEQFF
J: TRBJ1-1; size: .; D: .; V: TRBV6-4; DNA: TGTGCCAGCAGTGACGGGACAAACACTGAAGCTTTCTTT; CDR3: CASSDGTNTEAFF
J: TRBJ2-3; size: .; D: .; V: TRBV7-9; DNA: TGTGCCAGCAGCTTTCCGGCAGATACGCAGTATTTT; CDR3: CASSFPADTQYF
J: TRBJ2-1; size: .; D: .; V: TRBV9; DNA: TGTGCCAGCAGCCTCCGGACAGAGAGCTCCTACAATGAGCAGTTCTTC; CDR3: CASSLRTESSYNEQFF
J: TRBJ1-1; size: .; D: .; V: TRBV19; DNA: TGTGCCAGTAGTATTGGGAGGACCACTGAAGCTTTCTTT; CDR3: CASSIGRTTEAFF
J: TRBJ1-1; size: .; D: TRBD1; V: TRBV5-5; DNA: TGTGCCAGCAGATCGCAGGGGGGTATGAACACTGAAGCTTTCTTT; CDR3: CASRSQGGMNTEAFF
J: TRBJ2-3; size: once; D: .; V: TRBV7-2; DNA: TGTGCCAGCAGCTTAAAATCCCGAGGTACGCAGTATTTT; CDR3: CASSLKSRGTQYF
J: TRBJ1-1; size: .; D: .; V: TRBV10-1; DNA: TGCGCCAGCAGTGAGGGAGAGTACACTGAAGCTTTCTTT; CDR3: CASSEGEYTEAFF
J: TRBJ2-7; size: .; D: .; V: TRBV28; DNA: TGTGCCAGCAGTTATCAGGGTCCGCGCTACGAGCAGTACTTC; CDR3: CASSYQGPRYEQYF
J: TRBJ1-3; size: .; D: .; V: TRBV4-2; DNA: TGTGCCAGCAGCCAAGGGACAGTCTCTGGAAACACCATATATTTT; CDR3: CASSQGTVSGNTIYF
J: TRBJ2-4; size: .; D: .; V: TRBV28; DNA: TGTGCCAGCAGTACCCCTCGGGAGAGGAAAAACATTCAGTACTTC; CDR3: CASSTPRERKNIQYF
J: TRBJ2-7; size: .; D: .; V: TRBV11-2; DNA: TGTGCCAGCAGCGCCGACCCTCAGGGATTCTACGAGCAGTACTTC; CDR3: CASSADPQGFYEQYF
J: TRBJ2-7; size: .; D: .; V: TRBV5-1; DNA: TGCGCCAGCAGTCCACCGGGACAAAAGAAGCAGTACTTC; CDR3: CASSPPGQKKQYF
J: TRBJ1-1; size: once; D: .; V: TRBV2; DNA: TGTGCCAGCAGTGAAAAGACAGGTGGGAACACTGAAGCTTTCTTT; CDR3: CASSEKTGGNTEAFF
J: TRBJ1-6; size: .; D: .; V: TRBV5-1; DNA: TGCGCCAGCAGCTCCGGACGGGGGAGCTCCTATAATTCACCCCTCCACTTT; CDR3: CASSSGRGSSYNSPLHF
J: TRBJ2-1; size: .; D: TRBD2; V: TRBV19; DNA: TGTGCCAGTAGTATCAGCAATCCGGGACTAGCGTATTACAATGAGCAGTTCTTC; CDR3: CASSISNPGLAYYNEQFF
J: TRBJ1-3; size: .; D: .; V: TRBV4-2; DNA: TGTGCCAGCAGCCACAACGACAGAAACTCTGGAAACACCATATATTTT; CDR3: CASSHNDRNSGNTIYF
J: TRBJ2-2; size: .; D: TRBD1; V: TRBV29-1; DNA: TGCAGCGTTGAAGCTGACAGGGGCAACACCGGGGAGCTGTTTTTT; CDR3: CSVEADRGNTGELFF
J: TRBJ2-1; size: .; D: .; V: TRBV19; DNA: TGTGCCAGTAGTATATACAGTGCCAATGAGCAGTTCTTC; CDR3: CASSIYSANEQFF
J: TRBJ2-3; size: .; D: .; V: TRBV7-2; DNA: TGTGCCAGCAGCCCTAGTATACGGGTCTCGGGGACAAATACGCAGTATTTT; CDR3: CASSPSIRVSGTNTQYF
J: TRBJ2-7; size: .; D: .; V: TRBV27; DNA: TGTGCCAGCAGTCCAACACGAGGACTTTTCTACGAGCAGTACTTC; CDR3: CASSPTRGLFYEQYF
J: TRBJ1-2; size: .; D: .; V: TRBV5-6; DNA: TGTGCCAGCAGCTTGCCAACAGGGATTTATGGCTACACCTTC; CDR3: CASSLPTGIYGYTF
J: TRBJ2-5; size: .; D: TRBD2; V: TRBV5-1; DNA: TGCGCCAGCAGCGTTCTAGCGGGATTCCAAGAGACCCAGTACTTC; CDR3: CASSVLAGFQETQYF
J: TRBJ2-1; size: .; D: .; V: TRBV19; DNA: TGTGCCAGTAGTATTAGCGGTTCCTACAATGAGCAGTTCTTC; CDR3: CASSISGSYNEQFF
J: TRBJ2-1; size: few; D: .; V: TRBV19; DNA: TGTGCCAGTAGTCCCTCCTACCCCCTAAACAATGAGCAGTTCTTC; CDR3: CASSPSYPLNNEQFF
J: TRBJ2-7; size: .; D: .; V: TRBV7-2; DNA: TGTGCCAGCAGCTTTCGGGGTGGGTACGAGCAGTACTTC; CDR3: CASSFRGGYEQYF
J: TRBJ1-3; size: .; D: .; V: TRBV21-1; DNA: TGTGCCAGCAGCACGTCAAGGGGCGTCGGTGGAAACACCATATATTTT; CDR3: CASSTSRGVGGNTIYF